This T cell receptor beta chain is from a study of CD8+CD57+ T cells in acquired aplastic anemia. In the study overall: Quantities of DNA derived from sorted CD4+ and CD8+ cells averaged approximately 3 ug. Findings of the study overall: Common to patients and controls were twenty-nine CD8+ CDR3 sequences.

CDR1 LNHDA and CDR2 SQIVND come from the germline V gene (reference sequence). CDR3 length equals 17 residues. Trimming cost V 7 bases and J 3 bases; bases outside gene matches: 16. On this clonotype itself: Its specificity is not known.

TCR beta VDJ and CDR3 were profiled, and genomic DNA was the template. TCRdb re-derived calls from the reads in MiXCR, one entry per CDR3 protein. The sample yields fewer than 250,000 distinct CDR3 sequences, around half seen once. In patients chosen for sequencing, flow cytometry had shown CD8+CD57+ cell expansion. Every patient presented with severe acquired aplastic anemia. Patient blood was sampled before any therapy had been received. The receptor's source is a human donor with aplastic anemia. The V call is TRBV19, the J call TRBJ2-5; 8 nucleotides agree with TRBD2. The sample comprised sorted CD4+, CD8+, or CD8+CD57+ T cells (not recorded which) from PBMCs. The CDR3 is CASNPGGRSFSEETQYF. The CDR3 region has the DNA TGTGCCAGTAACCCGGGAGGGCGCTCCTTTTCCGAAGAGACCCAGTACTTC.